The 7 T cell receptor beta chains in this list originate from one sample, sequenced in a study of OX40 agonist ivuxolimab in advanced cancers. Assay used: immunoSEQ multiplex PCR; TCRdb lists only in-frame clones, some missing. The profile covers tens of thousands of clones, with 88% appearing a single time and roughly three fifths taken by the ten largest. Sequences were derived from CD4+ or CD8+ T cells sorted from blood, sampled in a trial of the OX40 agonist ivuxolimab. The origin of the receptors is an adult with an advanced solid tumor such as melanoma, head and neck, liver or kidney cancer.

The chain is built from TRBV5-1 and TRBJ2-2; D ambiguous. Trimming stripped 0 bases from V and 3 bases from J, with 6 bases between. This CDR3 spans 14 amino acids. Germline V lookup: CDR1 SGHRS, CDR2 YFSETQ. CDR3 sequence reads: CASSLGLYTGELFF. The CDR3 DNA is TGCGCCAGCAGCTTGGGACTCTACACCGGGGAGCTGTTTTTT. The variable domain in full, completed from reference TRBV5-1 and TRBJ2-2, reads KAGVTQTPRYLIKTRGQQVTLSCSPISGHRSVSWYQQTPGQGLQFLFEYFSETQRNKGNFPGRFSGRQFSNSRSEMNVSTLELGDSALYLCASSLGLYTGELFFGEGSRLTVL.

The chain couples TRBV5-8 to TRBJ1-6, with TRBD1 matching 8 bases. The CDR3 sequence is 16 residues long. Germline V gene lookup returns CDR1 SGHTS and CDR2 YDEGEE. The V segment lost 5 bases and the J segment 4 bases; nucleotides outside the gene matches: 8. The CDR3 DNA sequence: TGTGCCAGCAGGCCTCAGGGGGCCTATTATAATTCACCCCTCCACTTT. This sequence encodes CASRPQGAYYNSPLHF. The full variable domain, with the rest looked up from reference TRBV5-8 and TRBJ1-6, is EAGVTQSPTHLIKTRGQQATLRCSPISGHTSVYWYQQALGLGLQFLLWYDEGEERNRGNFPPRFSGRQFPNYSSELNVNALELEDSALYLCASRPQGAYYNSPLHFGNGTRLTVT.

The CDR3 bases are TGCAGCGTTGAAAGGGCCTACAATGAGCAGTTCTTC. Residues: CSVERAYNEQFF. The rearrangement links TRBV29-1 to TRBJ2-1; D call uncertain. The CDR3 is made up of 12 amino acids. V was cut by 2 bases and J by 2 bases, with 4 bases left in between. In germline, CDR1 is SQVTM, CDR2 ANQGSEA.

The V and J genes are TRBV27 and TRBJ2-7; the D is unclear. Germline lookup yields CDR1 MNHEY and CDR2 SMNVEV (reference sequence). CDR3 length: 13 amino acids. Trimming shortened V by 8 bases and J by 0 bases, and 11 bases separated the two germline ends. The CDR3 region is CASRSMSSYEQYF. Written as DNA, the CDR3 is TGTGCCAGCCGGTCGATGTCCTCCTACGAGCAGTACTTC.

The chain employs TRBV19 and TRBJ1-2; TRBD1 matches 8 bases. The CDR3 runs 16 residues. Looked up from germline, CDR1 is LNHDA and CDR2 is SQIVND (reference sequence). The V gene end was trimmed by 7 bases and the J gene end by 3 bases; junction bases not matched to a gene: 13. CDR3 loop: CASTPGDRGLYYGYTF. CDR3 bases: TGTGCCAGTACTCCAGGAGACAGGGGCCTTTACTATGGCTACACCTTC.

The CDR3 is CASSFGGRSSGANVLTF. The CDR3 nucleotides are TGTGCCAGCAGCTTTGGAGGGAGAAGCTCTGGGGCCAACGTCCTGACTTTC. The chain uses TRBV5-4 and TRBJ2-6, with a weak D call TRBD2 (6 bases). CDR1 and CDR2 (germline): SGHNT, YYREEE (reference sequence). V lost 2 bases and J 0 bases, leaving 12 bases between the germline ends. The CDR3 runs to 17 residues.

The CDR3 is CASSSLEVPLTYEQYF. The CDR3 region has the DNA TGTGCCAGCAGCTCTCTCGAGGTTCCGCTGACCTACGAGCAGTACTTC. The V and J genes are TRBV7-6 and TRBJ2-7; unclear D gene. Germline values: CDR1 SGHVS, CDR2 FNYEAQ. The CDR3 spans 16 residues. V was trimmed by 4 bases and J by 2 bases, leaving 18 bases between them.